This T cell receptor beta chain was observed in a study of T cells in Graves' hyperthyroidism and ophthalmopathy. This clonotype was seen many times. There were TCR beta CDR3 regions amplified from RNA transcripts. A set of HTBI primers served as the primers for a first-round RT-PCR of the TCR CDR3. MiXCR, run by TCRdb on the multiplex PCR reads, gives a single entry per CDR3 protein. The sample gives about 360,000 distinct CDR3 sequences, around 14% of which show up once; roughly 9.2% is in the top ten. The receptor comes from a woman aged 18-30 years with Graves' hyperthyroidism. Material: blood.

Written as DNA, the CDR3 is TGTGCCAGCAGTGGGCAACTAGAGGCAGACGAGCAGTACTTC. Its translation is CASSGQLEADEQYF. The chain carries TRBV25-1 and TRBJ2-7, with D perhaps matching TRBD2 (5 bases). Trimming removed 4 bases at V and 5 bases at J, with 15 bases between. Looked up from germline, CDR1 is MGHDK and CDR2 is SYGVNS. The CDR3 consists of 14 residues.